This entry lists 19 T cell receptor beta chains sequenced from one sample in a study of Tregs in tolerant kidney transplant recipients. The assay was immunoSEQ multiplex PCR, and TCRdb's table has in-frame clones only and misses some. This sample has 85,000 to 90,000 clones, with around nine tenths found just once. Sequenced sample: CD8+ T cells from blood. All receptors come from a human donor in good health.

The rearrangement joins TRBV10-2 to TRBJ1-6; D is possibly TRBD1 (5 bases). The germline V gene has CDR1 WSHSY and CDR2 SAAADI. V was clipped by 6 bases and J by 0 bases, with 9 bases between them. The CDR3 has 15 amino acids. The CDR3 spells CASRRDSSYNSPLHF. CDR3 nucleotide sequence: TGCGCCAGCAGGAGAGACAGCTCCTATAATTCACCCCTCCACTTT.

V gene TRBV27 combines with J gene TRBJ1-1; unclear D gene. The CDR3 is 15 residues long. Trimming pared 5 bases from V and 0 bases from J, leaving 13 bases between. Germline-derived CDR1 and CDR2 are MNHEY and SMNVEV (reference sequence). CDR3 region: CASSPGLGVNTEAFF. The CDR3 DNA follows: TGTGCCAGCAGTCCAGGTTTAGGAGTGAACACTGAAGCTTTCTTT.

This chain connects TRBV4-1 to TRBJ2-7; D gene ambiguous. V gave up 1 base and J gave up 3 bases, with 7 bases separating them. Germline lookup yields CDR1 MGHRA and CDR2 YSYEKL. This CDR3 spans 13 amino acids. The CDR3 sequence: CASSQGLSYEQYF. CDR3 nucleotide sequence: TGCGCCAGCAGCCAAGGGCTGAGCTACGAGCAGTACTTC.

The rearrangement links TRBV7-9 to TRBJ2-7, with 9 bases identical to TRBD2. V shed 1 base and J 4 bases; nucleotides not matched to a gene: 14. The germline V gene encodes CDR1 SEHNR and CDR2 FQNEAQ (reference sequence). The CDR3 runs 18 residues. CDR3 coding DNA: TGTGCCAGCAGCTTAGTACCGGGGGTAGCGGGGGTGTGGTACGAGCAGTACTTC. This encodes CASSLVPGVAGVWYEQYF.

The J gene is TRBJ2-5, the V gene TRBV6-5; 7 positions agree with TRBD1. This CDR3 spans 14 amino acids. Germline trimming cut 5 bases from V and 5 bases from J; bases unmatched to any gene: 8. CDR1 is MNHEY and CDR2 is SVGAGI in the germline V gene. CDR3 sequence reads: CASSGTGVRETQYF. Written as DNA, the CDR3 is TGTGCCAGCAGTGGAACAGGGGTTCGGGAGACCCAGTACTTC.

The chain combines TRBV6-1 with TRBJ2-1; maybe TRBD2 (5 bases). Germline CDR1 MNHNS, CDR2 SASEGT. V was trimmed by 4 bases and J by 8 bases, leaving 18 bases between them. The CDR3 totals 15 residues. The CDR3 DNA follows: TGTGCCAGCAGTGCCGAGGGCCTGGGTTCCTATGAGCAGTTCTTC. It encodes CASSAEGLGSYEQFF.

This clone was recorded once. The gene calls are TRBV7-9 and TRBJ2-1; D unresolved. Germline V lookup: CDR1 SEHNR, CDR2 FQNEAQ (reference sequence). With 3 bases removed from V and 4 bases from J, the gap between germline ends came to 13 bases. This CDR3 has 15 residues. The CDR3 region has the DNA TGTGCCAGCAGCTTGGAACGGTGGAGTTACAATGAGCAGTTCTTC. Amino acids: CASSLERWSYNEQFF.

This clone was seen just once. This sequence joins TRBV19 and TRBJ2-2, with D unclear. The CDR3 has 13 amino acids. Trimming took 1 base from V and 8 from J, leaving 8 bases between them. CDR1 and CDR2 from the germline V gene are LNHDA and SQIVND (reference sequence). The CDR3 DNA follows: TGTGCCAGTAGTATAGTTTGGTTAGGGGAGCTGTTTTTT. Encoded protein: CASSIVWLGELFF.

This rearrangement joins TRBV5-5 to TRBJ2-7, with a tentative D call TRBD1 (5 bases). Germline values: CDR1 SGHKS, CDR2 YYEKEE (reference sequence). Deletions cut 1 base from V and 0 bases from J, with 14 bases between. The CDR3 sequence is 16 residues long. CDR3 protein: CASSLRQGGRSYEQYF. The CDR3 DNA sequence: TGTGCCAGCAGCTTGCGGCAGGGTGGTCGCTCCTACGAGCAGTACTTC. The full variable domain, in which reference TRBV5-5 and TRBJ2-7 provide the parts outside the CDR3, is DAGVTQSPTHLIKTRGQQVTLRCSPISGHKSVSWYQQVLGQGPQFIFQYYEKEERGRGNFPDRFSARQFPNYSSELNVNALLLGDSALYLCASSLRQGGRSYEQYFGPGTRLTVT.

This clone was seen ten or more times. V and J are TRBV7-8 and TRBJ2-7; TRBD1 aligns across 8 bases. Germline loops: CDR1 SGHVS, CDR2 FQNEAQ. Trimming removed 5 bases from V and 1 base from J; junction bases left unmatched: 7. The length of the CDR3 is 15 residues. CDR3 sequence: CASSQRQGPSYEQYF. The CDR3 nucleotides read TGTGCCAGCAGCCAAAGACAGGGGCCTTCCTACGAGCAGTACTTC.

The chain recombines TRBV27 with TRBJ2-2, with D possibly called TRBD1 or TRBD2 (6 bases each). This CDR3 region has 16 residues. V was clipped by 7 bases and J by 1 base, with 16 bases between them. CDR1 is MNHEY and CDR2 is SMNVEV in the germline V gene (reference sequence). DNA of the CDR3: TGTGCCAGCACCTTATCCCGGGGGCTGAACACCGGGGAGCTGTTTTTT. Translating gives CASTLSRGLNTGELFF.

This chain connects TRBV9 to TRBJ2-2; D uncertain. Trimming removed 4 bases at V and 3 bases at J, with 7 bases between. Per germline, CDR1 SGDLS and CDR2 YYNGEE. The CDR3 length is 13 residues. The CDR3 sequence: CASSLQDTGELFF. The CDR3, as DNA: TGTGCCAGCAGCCTTCAAGACACCGGGGAGCTGTTTTTT.

The chain is built from TRBV9 and TRBJ2-7; 8 positions match TRBD1. The V gene's germline CDR1 is SGDLS and CDR2 YYNGEE. With 0 bases clipped from V and 6 bases from J, the junction kept 8 bases outside the gene matches. The CDR3 contains 15 residues. This CDR3 reads CASSVAGAQGGEQYF. The CDR3 DNA follows: TGTGCCAGCAGCGTAGCAGGAGCACAGGGGGGCGAGCAGTACTTC.

The rearrangement links TRBV30 to TRBJ1-2; D unresolved. V was pared by 0 bases and J by 4 bases, with 9 bases between. Germline V gene sequence: CDR1 GTSNPN, CDR2 SVGIG (reference sequence). This CDR3 has 13 amino acids. CDR3 amino acids: CAWSVGRAYGYTF. The DNA of the CDR3 is TGTGCCTGGAGTGTAGGGCGGGCCTATGGCTACACCTTC.

The chain employs TRBV10-1 and TRBJ2-7, with a weak D call TRBD1 (5 bases). This CDR3 region has 13 residues. CDR1 is WNHNN and CDR2 is SYGVQD in the germline V gene (reference sequence). V lost 3 bases, J lost 3 bases, and 9 bases lay in between. CDR3 nucleotides: TGCGCCAGCAGTGAATTAGGGGTCTACGAGCAGTACTTC. Protein: CASSELGVYEQYF.

The chain recombines TRBV7-9 with TRBJ2-1, with 11 bases lining up with TRBD2. The CDR3 runs to 15 residues. Germline CDR1 and CDR2: SEHNR and FQNEAQ (reference sequence). V was pared by 5 bases and J by 8 bases, with 8 bases of the junction left unmatched. CDR3 sequence (DNA): TGTGCCAGCAGCCTGGGACTAGCGGAGGGGGATGAGCAGTTCTTC. Its translation is CASSLGLAEGDEQFF.

This sequence joins TRBV9 and TRBJ1-3; D possibly corresponds to TRBD1 (5 bases). The germline V gene has CDR1 SGDLS and CDR2 YYNGEE. The CDR3 has 15 residues. Deletions cut 2 bases from V and 0 bases from J, with 9 bases between. CDR3 region: CASSVGQPSGNTIYF. CDR3 sequence (DNA): TGTGCCAGCAGCGTCGGACAACCCTCTGGAAACACCATATATTTT.

The chain has TRBV2 and TRBJ1-1; no clear D gene. Germline lookup yields CDR1 SNHLY and CDR2 FYNNEI. CDR3 length: 10 residues. V shed 7 bases and J shed 6 bases, with 6 bases lying between them. For the CDR3, the DNA is TGTGCCAGCAAAGGGTCTGAAGCTTTCTTT. It yields the protein CASKGSEAFF.

Here the CDR3 DNA reads TGTGCCAGCTCACCCGCGGACCGGGTCCACGAGCAGTACTTC. It translates to CASSPADRVHEQYF. The chain recombines TRBV18 with TRBJ2-7; D ambiguous. The germline CDR1 and CDR2 sequences are KGHSH and LQKENI. V lost 3 bases and J 5 bases, leaving 14 bases between the germline ends. This CDR3 region has 14 residues.